The 11 T cell receptor beta chains below all came from one sample that was sequenced in a study of OX40 agonist ivuxolimab in advanced cancers. Repertoires were generated with immunoSEQ multiplex PCR, while TCRdb's copy carries only in-frame clones and drops some. The table has roughly 48,000 clones, more than 65% seen once. Specimen: CD4+ or CD8+ T cells sorted from blood, collected in a trial of the OX40 agonist ivuxolimab. Receptors were obtained from an adult with an advanced solid tumor such as melanoma, head and neck, liver or kidney cancer.

The chain joins TRBV2 to TRBJ2-7; 7 bases map to TRBD1. V shed 6 bases, J shed 2 bases, and the junction held 7 bases outside the gene matches. CDR3 length equals 14 residues. CDR1 is SNHLY, CDR2 FYNNEI, per germline. For the CDR3, the DNA is TGTGCCAGCAGGAACCGACAGGGTACCTACGAGCAGTACTTC. It is translated as CASRNRQGTYEQYF.

The chain employs TRBV11-3 and TRBJ2-7; 8 bases are shared with TRBD2. Trimming took 5 bases from V and 6 from J; bases not matched to a gene: 6. The CDR3 sequence is 13 residues long. CDR1 and CDR2 from the germline V gene are SGHNT and YENEEA. The CDR3 region is CASSLGLAGEQYF. The CDR3, as DNA: TGTGCCAGCAGCCTAGGACTAGCAGGCGAGCAGTACTTC.

The DNA of the CDR3 is TGTGCCAGCAGCCCTCGGGACGGAAGCTCTGGAAACACCATATATTTT. It yields the protein CASSPRDGSSGNTIYF. J is TRBJ1-3 and V is TRBV9; possible D gene TRBD1, 5 bases. Per germline, CDR1 SGDLS and CDR2 YYNGEE. Trimming took 4 bases from V and 0 from J, leaving 14 bases between them. The length of the CDR3 is 16 residues.

This rearrangement joins TRBV5-1 to TRBJ2-1, with a tentative D call TRBD2 (6 bases). Germline loops: CDR1 SGHRS, CDR2 YFSETQ. The CDR3 has 14 residues. Trimming pared 0 bases from V and 12 bases from J, leaving 16 bases between. DNA for the CDR3: TGCGCCAGCAGCTTGGACGGGGGTCCTTTCGGGCAGTTCTTC. Translated, it gives CASSLDGGPFGQFF.

The chain links TRBV5-7 to TRBJ1-1, with D tentatively TRBD1 (6 bases). TRBV5-7 counts as an open reading frame of uncertain function. The V gene lost 2 bases and the J gene lost 0 bases, with 8 bases spanning the gap. The CDR3 length is 14 residues. For the CDR3, the DNA is TGTGCCAGCAGCTTTTCAGGGGTGAACACTGAAGCTTTCTTT. Its protein is CASSFSGVNTEAFF.

V gene TRBV10-1 combines with J gene TRBJ2-1; weak D call: TRBD2 (6 bases). Per the germline V gene, CDR1 is WNHNN and CDR2 is SYGVQD (reference sequence). The CDR3 runs 16 residues. V was cut by 5 bases and J by 0 bases, with 14 bases left in between. In DNA form, the CDR3 reads TGCGCCAGCAGTCGTAGCGGTAGGGGCTCCTACAATGAGCAGTTCTTC. It translates to CASSRSGRGSYNEQFF.

This rearrangement joins TRBV5-1 to TRBJ2-1; TRBD1 agrees at 10 bases. The CDR3 sequence is 17 residues long. Germline V gives CDR1 SGHRS, CDR2 YFSETQ. The junction had 12 bases not matched to a gene; V was cut back by 4 bases and J by 5 bases. The CDR3 sequence is CASSLTRQGAGDNEQFF. In DNA form, the CDR3 reads TGCGCCAGCAGCCTAACCCGACAGGGGGCTGGGGACAATGAGCAGTTCTTC.

The chain employs TRBV6-5 and TRBJ1-1; D gene uncertain. V was pared by 7 bases and J by 7 bases, with 19 bases between. This CDR3 spans 14 amino acids. CDR1 and CDR2 from the germline V gene are MNHEY and SVGAGI. This chain's CDR3 is CASKQGRGGFEAFF. CDR3 nucleotides: TGTGCCAGCAAACAAGGACGGGGAGGGTTTGAAGCTTTCTTT.

This sequence joins TRBV2 and TRBJ2-5; D not resolved. Germline V gene data show CDR1 as SNHLY and CDR2 as FYNNEI. V was shortened by 7 bases and J by 7 bases, with 16 bases between the two germline ends. The CDR3 consists of 13 residues. The CDR3 DNA follows: TGTGCCAGCAAGCAGGCCCCGATACTGACCCAGTACTTC. It encodes CASKQAPILTQYF.

The rearrangement links TRBV7-3 to TRBJ2-7; tentative D call: TRBD1 (5 bases). The V end was cut by 3 bases, the J end by 4 bases, with 10 bases between. Per germline, CDR1 SGHTA and CDR2 FQGTGA. This CDR3 contains 13 residues. The CDR3 region has the DNA TGTGCCAGCAGCTTCGGAAAGGGGTACGAGCAGTACTTC. Translating gives CASSFGKGYEQYF.

The rearrangement links TRBV5-8 to TRBJ2-1, with TRBD2 matching over 10 bases. V lost 4 bases, J lost 0 bases, and 10 bases stayed unmatched. CDR3 length: 18 residues. CDR1 and CDR2 (germline): SGHTS, YDEGEE. CDR3 nucleotides: TGTGCCAGCAGCAACACGGGACTAGCGACGAGCTCCTACAATGAGCAGTTCTTC. Amino acid sequence: CASSNTGLATSSYNEQFF.